The rows below give T cell receptor beta chains drawn from one sample of a study of CD8+ T cells in alopecia areata. Sequencing was performed with immunoSEQ multiplex PCR; in TCRdb, only in-frame clones are kept and a portion is missing. Among about 140,000 clones listed, 55% were seen once. Source material: CD4+ T cells sorted from blood. The receptors shown here come from a human donor in good health. The CDR3 runs from the conserved cysteine through the conserved F or W. D genes are given only for firm matches. A row's size may be missing; if present it is once, few, many or a size class.

CDR3 length: 13
D gene: .
clone size: .
J gene: TRBJ1-5
V gene: TRBV7-9
CDR3 protein: CASSPGPGQPQHF
CDR3 DNA: TGTGCCAGCAGCCCCGGGCCTGGTCAGCCCCAGCATTTT

CDR3 length: 16
D gene: .
clone size: .
J gene: TRBJ2-1
V gene: TRBV25-1
CDR3 protein: CASSESYREVGNEQFF
CDR3 DNA: TGTGCCAGCAGTGAATCTTACAGGGAGGTGGGCAATGAGCAGTTCTTC

CDR3 length: 14
D gene: .
clone size: few
J gene: TRBJ1-2
V gene: TRBV23-1
CDR3 protein: CASNLPEGEDGYTF
CDR3 DNA: TGCGCCAGCAACCTCCCGGAGGGTGAAGATGGCTACACCTTC

CDR3 length: 16
D gene: TRBD1
clone size: .
J gene: TRBJ2-5
V gene: TRBV10-3
CDR3 protein: CAISEPGTDLKETQYF
CDR3 DNA: TGTGCCATCAGTGAACCAGGGACAGACTTGAAAGAGACCCAGTACTTC

CDR3 length: 11
D gene: .
clone size: .
J gene: TRBJ1-1
V gene: TRBV30
CDR3 protein: CAWSAFGAAFF
CDR3 DNA: TGTGCCTGGAGTGCCTTCGGGGCTGCTTTCTTT

CDR3 length: 14
D gene: .
clone size: .
J gene: TRBJ2-7
V gene: TRBV6-5
CDR3 protein: CASSYGGGGYEQYF
CDR3 DNA: TGTGCCAGCAGTTACGGGGGTGGCGGCTACGAGCAGTACTTC

CDR3 length: 14
D gene: .
clone size: .
J gene: TRBJ1-2
V gene: TRBV29-1
CDR3 protein: CSVEDFRKVYGYTF
CDR3 DNA: TGCAGCGTTGAAGATTTCAGGAAAGTCTATGGCTACACCTTC

CDR3 length: 14
D gene: .
clone size: .
J gene: TRBJ2-5
V gene: TRBV7-9
CDR3 protein: CASSRGTAIETQYF
CDR3 DNA: TGTGCCAGCAGCCGCGGGACAGCCATAGAGACCCAGTACTTC

CDR3 length: 15
D gene: TRBD1
clone size: .
J gene: TRBJ2-4
V gene: TRBV9
CDR3 protein: CASSVGTGAKNIQYF
CDR3 DNA: TGTGCCAGCAGCGTAGGGACAGGAGCCAAAAACATTCAGTACTTC

CDR3 length: 18
D gene: .
clone size: few
J gene: TRBJ2-6
V gene: TRBV4-2
CDR3 protein: CASSRRGTADSGANVLTF
CDR3 DNA: TGTGCCAGCAGCCGGAGGGGGACAGCCGACTCTGGGGCCAACGTCCTGACTTTC

CDR3 length: 14
D gene: .
clone size: .
J gene: TRBJ2-7
V gene: TRBV28
CDR3 protein: CASSLVEATAEQYF
CDR3 DNA: TGTGCCAGCAGTTTAGTTGAGGCTACTGCCGAGCAGTACTTC

CDR3 length: 13
D gene: .
clone size: .
J gene: TRBJ1-1
V gene: TRBV9
CDR3 protein: CASSALGYTEAFF
CDR3 DNA: TGTGCCAGCAGTGCTTTAGGATACACTGAAGCTTTCTTT

CDR3 length: 12
D gene: .
clone size: .
J gene: TRBJ2-5
V gene: TRBV29-1
CDR3 protein: CSVEVGGETQYF
CDR3 DNA: TGCAGCGTTGAAGTTGGGGGGGAGACCCAGTACTTC